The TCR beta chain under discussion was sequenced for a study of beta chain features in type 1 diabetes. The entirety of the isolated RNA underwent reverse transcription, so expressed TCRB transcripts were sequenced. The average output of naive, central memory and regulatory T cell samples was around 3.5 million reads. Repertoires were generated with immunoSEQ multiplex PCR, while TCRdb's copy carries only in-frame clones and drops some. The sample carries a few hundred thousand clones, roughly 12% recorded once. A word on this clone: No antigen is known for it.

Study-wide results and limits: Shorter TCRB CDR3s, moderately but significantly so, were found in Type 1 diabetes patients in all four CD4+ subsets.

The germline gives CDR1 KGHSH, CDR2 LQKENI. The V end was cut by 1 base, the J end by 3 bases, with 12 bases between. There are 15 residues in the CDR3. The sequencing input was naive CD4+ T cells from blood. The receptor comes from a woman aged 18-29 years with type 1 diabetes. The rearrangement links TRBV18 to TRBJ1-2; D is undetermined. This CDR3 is CASSPLGVPDYGYTF. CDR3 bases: TGTGCCAGCTCACCACTGGGAGTACCCGACTATGGCTACACCTTC.